These 19 T cell receptor beta chains were all obtained from the same sample, sequenced in a study of T cells after yellow fever vaccination. TCRdb independently ran MiXCR on the 5' RACE reads; one entry per CDR3 protein. The sample contains approximately 32,000 distinct CDR3 sequences, about 10% of which appear only once. The material sequenced was PBMCs, either bulk or a sorted T-cell subset (CD4+, CD8+, memory, or dextramer-sorted; not recorded which), taken less than 16 days after the first yellow fever vaccination. These receptors were collected from a man aged 18-30 years who received the YFV17D yellow fever vaccine.

This clonotype was counted at least ten times. The gene calls are TRBV19 and TRBJ2-7; perhaps TRBD1 as D (6 bases). The germline gives CDR1 LNHDA, CDR2 SQIVND (reference sequence). The CDR3 is 15 residues long. V shed 3 bases and J shed 3 bases, with 15 bases lying between them. CDR3 in DNA: TGTGCCAGTAGTATTACAGGGATTTTCGGCTACGAGCAGTACTTC. As protein: CASSITGIFGYEQYF. The full variable domain, completed using reference TRBV19 and TRBJ2-7, is DGGITQSPKYLFRKEGQNVTLSCEQNLNHDAMYWYRQDPGQGLRLIYYSQIVNDFQKGDIAEGYSVSREKKESFPLTVTSAQKNPTAFYLCASSITGIFGYEQYFGPGTRLTVT.

This clonotype was seen many times. This rearrangement joins TRBV5-6 to TRBJ1-2, with 8 bases fitting TRBD1. The germline V gene has CDR1 SGHDT and CDR2 YYEEEE. Losses at the gene ends were 5 bases for V and 5 bases for J; bases not matched to a gene: 11. This CDR3 is 15 amino acids long. The CDR3 region has the DNA TGTGCCAGCAGGGAAGCAGGGGGCGGAGGTTATGGCTACACCTTC. Its translation is CASREAGGGGYGYTF. Based on the CDR3 plus reference TRBV5-6 and TRBJ1-2, the full variable domain is DAGVTQSPTHLIKTRGQQVTLRCSPKSGHDTVSWYQQALGQGPQFIFQYYEEEERQRGNFPDRFSGHQFPNYSSELNVNALLLGDSALYLCASREAGGGGYGYTFGSGTRLTVV.

There are many counts of this clonotype. V usage is TRBV4-2 and J usage is TRBJ2-2; possible D gene TRBD2, 6 bases. The ends were cut back, 1 base at V and 1 base at J, with 10 bases in the middle. The length of the CDR3 is 16 residues. Germline values: CDR1 LGHNA, CDR2 YNFKEQ. In DNA form, the CDR3 reads TGTGCCAGCAGCCAAGGCGTAGCGGAGAACACCGGGGAGCTGTTTTTT. This codes for CASSQGVAENTGELFF.

This clonotype was counted ten times or more. The chain combines TRBV5-1 with TRBJ2-5; D is undetermined. The V end was cut by 1 base, the J end by 7 bases, with 14 bases between. The CDR3 consists of 14 residues. The germline gives CDR1 SGHRS, CDR2 YFSETQ. CDR3 sequence: CASSLSFELSTQYF. The DNA for the CDR3 is TGCGCCAGCAGCTTGAGTTTTGAACTATCGACCCAGTACTTC.

As regards this clonotype: It may be a read error: a sequence one base away is much more abundant. V usage is TRBV15 and J usage is TRBJ1-1, with TRBD1 as a possible D gene (5 bases). From germline, CDR1 is LNHNV and CDR2 YYDKDF (reference sequence). CDR3 length: 15 amino acids. The CDR3 reads CATSREGRLNTESFF. The DNA of the CDR3 is TGTGCCACCAGCAGAGAGGGACGGCTGAACACTGAATCTTTCTTT.

This clonotype was detected ten times or more. The chain couples TRBV20-1 to TRBJ2-2; TRBD2 agrees at 13 bases. Germline V lookup: CDR1 DFQATT, CDR2 SNEGSKA (reference sequence). After removal of 0 bases from V and 6 bases from J, the junction contained 4 bases not matched to a gene. This CDR3 is 16 amino acids long. CDR3: CSARDQLAGGAGELFF. The CDR3 nucleotides read TGCAGTGCTAGAGATCAACTAGCGGGGGGGGCCGGGGAGCTGTTTTTT.

This clonotype came up many times. This chain connects TRBV12-3 or TRBV12-4 to TRBJ1-1; possible D gene TRBD1, 5 bases. This CDR3 contains 14 residues. The germline V and J ends were trimmed by 5 bases and 4 bases, with 14 bases remaining between them. The CDR3 DNA reads as TGTGCCAGCAGTCCCTGGGGGGTCCCCACTGAAGCTTTCTTT. This codes for CASSPWGVPTEAFF.

This clonotype was recorded at least ten times. J is TRBJ2-2 and V is TRBV4-3; no definite D call. The ends were cut back, 0 bases at V and 6 bases at J, with 14 bases in the middle. Looked up from germline, CDR1 is LGHNA and CDR2 is YSLEER. CDR3 length equals 16 residues. The CDR3 DNA follows: TGCGCCAGCAGCCAAGAAGGCGTCGGTGGGGCCGGGGAGCTGTTTTTT. This encodes CASSQEGVGGAGELFF.

This clonotype has ten or more counts. The rearrangement links TRBV4-1 to TRBJ1-3; D remains ambiguous. From germline, CDR1 is MGHRA and CDR2 YSYEKL. V was shortened by 4 bases and J by 0 bases, with 16 bases between the two germline ends. The CDR3 sequence is 17 residues long. DNA for the CDR3: TGCGCCAGCAGCCGTGGGGTGGCGCGAAACTCTGGAAACACCATATATTTT. The encoded protein is CASSRGVARNSGNTIYF.

This clonotype was observed many times. The chain links TRBV7-2 to TRBJ2-2, with 8 bases aligning to TRBD2. With 5 bases clipped from V and 7 bases from J, the junction kept 12 bases outside the gene matches. Per germline, CDR1 SGHTA and CDR2 FQGNSA. The CDR3 covers 16 residues. CDR3 sequence: CASSPRLALIGGELFF. The CDR3 coding sequence is TGTGCCAGCAGCCCAAGACTAGCGCTCATTGGCGGGGAGCTGTTTTTT. Supplemented by reference TRBV7-2 and TRBJ2-2, the full variable domain reads GAGVSQSPSNKVTEKGKDVELRCDPISGHTALYWYRQSLGQGLEFLIYFQGNSAPDKSGLPSDRFSAERTGGSVSTLTIQRTQQEDSAVYLCASSPRLALIGGELFFGEGSRLTVL.

This clonotype is medium-sized within its sample. The rearrangement uses TRBV14 and TRBJ2-1; 12 nucleotides agree with TRBD2. V trimming: 5 bases; J trimming: 5 bases; junction bases outside the gene matches: 10. Germline-derived CDR1 and CDR2 are SGHDN and FVKESK. The CDR3 has 17 amino acids. CDR3 DNA: TGTGCCAGCAGCACGACTAGCGGGGGTAGTGGGAACAATGAGCAGTTCTTC. Protein: CASSTTSGGSGNNEQFF.

This clonotype has a count of ten or more. This chain links TRBV15 with TRBJ1-5, with D hard to call. Trimming cost V 8 bases and J 6 bases, with 14 bases left between them. This CDR3 is 13 amino acids long. The germline gives CDR1 LNHNV, CDR2 YYDKDF (reference sequence). CDR3 residues: CATSRGTGQPQHF. CDR3 DNA sequence: TGTGCCACCTCTCGTGGAACGGGTCAGCCCCAGCATTTT.

This clonotype was found many times. This chain joins TRBV3-1 and TRBJ1-6; D call uncertain. Germline V gene sequence: CDR1 LGHDT, CDR2 YNNKEL (reference sequence). This CDR3 comprises 14 residues. V was shortened by 1 base and J by 7 bases, with 8 bases between the two germline ends. CDR3 sequence: CASSQVGWNSPLHF. Written as DNA, the CDR3 is TGTGCCAGCAGCCAAGTTGGATGGAATTCACCCCTCCACTTT.

This clonotype appeared many times. V gene TRBV7-2 combines with J gene TRBJ2-7; D is perhaps TRBD1 or TRBD2 (5 bases each). The CDR3 has 14 amino acids. CDR1 and CDR2 (germline): SGHTA, FQGNSA. V lost 4 bases to trimming and J lost 2 bases, with 12 bases between them. CDR3 DNA sequence: TGTGCCAGCAGCTCCGGGACGTCTACCTACGAGCAGTACTTC. This encodes CASSSGTSTYEQYF.

This rearrangement joins TRBV4-2 to TRBJ1-4; a possible D gene is TRBD1 (5 bases). This CDR3 region has 18 residues. Germline lookup yields CDR1 LGHNA and CDR2 YNFKEQ. V shed 4 bases and J shed 0 bases, with 18 bases lying between them. CDR3 residues: CASSREPTDYATNEKLFF. The CDR3 region has the DNA TGTGCCAGCAGCCGAGAGCCGACAGACTATGCAACTAATGAAAAACTGTTTTTT.

Note on this clonotype: Being one base from a much bigger clone, this may be a read error. This chain joins TRBV5-1 and TRBJ2-5, with 10 bases lining up with TRBD2. V trimming: 5 bases; J trimming: 5 bases; junction bases outside the gene matches: 6. Per the germline V gene, CDR1 is SGHRS and CDR2 is YFSETQ. The CDR3 runs 14 residues. As DNA, the CDR3 is TGCGCCAGCAGTTCTAGCGGGAGTTGGGAGACCCAGTACTTC. This codes for CASSSSGSWETQYF.

This clonotype has a handful of counts. The V gene is TRBV7-6, the J gene TRBJ2-2; either TRBD1 or TRBD2 may supply D (5 bases each). Germline V gene data show CDR1 as SGHVS and CDR2 as FNYEAQ. V was clipped by 5 bases and J by 4 bases, with 17 bases between them. The CDR3 runs 16 residues. The CDR3 DNA follows: TGTGCCAGCAGCCCCGGATGGCAGGGAGTCACCGGGGAGCTGTTTTTT. Protein product: CASSPGWQGVTGELFF.

This clonotype was recorded many times. The V call is TRBV24-1, the J call TRBJ2-1, with D hard to call. The CDR3 extends over 11 amino acids. With 1 base removed from V and 9 bases from J, the gap between germline ends came to 3 bases. CDR1 is KGHDR and CDR2 is SFDVKD in the germline V gene. This chain's CDR3 is CATSDFGEQFF. For the CDR3, the DNA is TGTGCCACCAGTGATTTCGGTGAGCAGTTCTTC.

This clonotype was recorded many times. The chain couples TRBV7-2 to TRBJ1-2; TRBD1 agrees at 8 bases. The germline V gene has CDR1 SGHTA and CDR2 FQGNSA. The CDR3 extends over 17 amino acids. The trim removed 1 base at V and 3 bases at J, leaving 10 bases unmatched. CDR3 residues: CASSLVFRTGSHYGYTF. CDR3 nucleotides: TGTGCCAGCAGCTTAGTCTTCCGGACAGGGAGTCACTATGGCTACACCTTC.